The next 8 T cell receptor beta chains were all read from a single sample in a study of blood T cell repertoires in COVID-19. The assay was immunoSEQ multiplex PCR, and TCRdb's table has in-frame clones only and misses some. The sample shows 150,000 to 200,000 clones, approximately 85% of them seen only once. The sample was peripheral blood. All receptors derive from a woman at least 80 years old with acute or convalescent COVID-19.

The CDR3 region has the DNA TGTGCCAGCAGCTCCCTCAGACAGCTTGAAGCTTTCTTT. Protein product: CASSSLRQLEAFF. The rearrangement links TRBV7-2 to TRBJ1-1; the D gene is possibly TRBD1 (5 bases). The CDR3 is 13 residues long. V shed 4 bases and J shed 7 bases, with 13 bases lying between them. Germline V gives CDR1 SGHTA, CDR2 FQGNSA.

This rearrangement joins TRBV19 to TRBJ1-2; no clear D. V was pared by 1 base and J by 4 bases, with 13 bases between. From germline, CDR1 is LNHDA and CDR2 SQIVND (reference sequence). The CDR3 contains 15 residues. CDR3 region: CASSIGTARVYGYTF. The CDR3 bases are TGTGCCAGTAGTATAGGGACCGCGAGGGTCTATGGCTACACCTTC.

V usage is TRBV18 and J usage is TRBJ1-1; unclear D gene. V was shortened by 2 bases and J by 4 bases, with 11 bases between the two germline ends. CDR3 length equals 14 residues. Germline CDR1 is KGHSH and CDR2 is LQKENI. Here the CDR3 DNA reads TGTGCCAGCTCACCATATGGGAGGGCCACTGAAGCTTTCTTT. Its translation: CASSPYGRATEAFF.

The genes are TRBV10-1 and TRBJ1-1, with 8 bases aligning to TRBD1. This CDR3 has 12 amino acids. Trimming removed 4 bases from V and 8 bases from J; junction bases left unmatched: 3. CDR1 is WNHNN and CDR2 is SYGVQD in the germline V gene (reference sequence). CDR3 loop: CASSGQGREAFF. The CDR3 nucleotides read TGCGCCAGCAGTGGACAGGGGAGAGAAGCTTTCTTT.

The chain recombines TRBV15 with TRBJ1-4; possibly TRBD1 for D (5 bases). The CDR3 extends over 16 amino acids. Germline lookup yields CDR1 LNHNV and CDR2 YYDKDF (reference sequence). V lost 3 bases and J 9 bases, leaving 20 bases between the germline ends. Here the CDR3 DNA reads TGTGCCACCAGCAGCGGCAACGGGTTAGTGGGGCAAAAACTGTTTTTT. Translating it yields CATSSGNGLVGQKLFF.

This sequence joins TRBV27 and TRBJ2-2; 9 positions agree with TRBD2. The V gene end was trimmed by 5 bases and the J gene end by 4 bases; junction bases not matched to a gene: 14. The CDR3 loop spans 18 amino acids. Germline V lookup: CDR1 MNHEY, CDR2 SMNVEV (reference sequence). CDR3 sequence: CASSPRGARGGGTGELFF. The CDR3 DNA sequence: TGTGCCAGCAGTCCTCGAGGGGCTCGCGGGGGGGGCACCGGGGAGCTGTTTTTT.

The chain has TRBV5-5 and TRBJ1-5; possibly TRBD1 for D (5 bases). The CDR3 spans 15 residues. Trimming stripped 5 bases from V and 3 bases from J, with 15 bases between. Germline CDR1 and CDR2: SGHKS and YYEKEE (reference sequence). CDR3 in amino acids: CASSQQAAVNQPQHF. The CDR3 nucleotides read TGTGCCAGCAGTCAACAGGCTGCAGTCAATCAGCCCCAGCATTTT.

This clone has just a few counts. J is TRBJ1-5 and V is TRBV3-1 (or the pseudogene TRBV3-2); D is uncertain. The germline V and J ends were trimmed by 4 bases and 0 bases, with 13 bases remaining between them. Looked up from germline, CDR1 is LGHDT and CDR2 is YNNKEL (reference sequence). This CDR3 is 16 amino acids long. The CDR3 DNA is TGTGCCAGCAGCCCCTCGGGAACCGATAGCAATCAGCCCCAGCATTTT. Translating gives CASSPSGTDSNQPQHF.